This T cell receptor (beta chain) was obtained from a study of blood T cell repertoires in COVID-19. Whole-study context: Acute-phase and convalescent COVID-19 samples originated in the United States, Italy and Spain. PBMCs, B-cell-depleted T cells, or T cells provided the cDNA or gDNA that made up the material.

The CDR3 contains 13 residues. The V gene lost 1 base and the J gene lost 2 bases, with 5 bases spanning the gap. Germline V lookup: CDR1 SGHVS, CDR2 FNYEAQ. Study processing details: Amplified reference gene primers provided the basis for estimating nucleated cell counts. Sequenced by immunoSEQ multiplex PCR; TCRdb stores in-frame clones only, minus some. From that table come the V and J calls and clone size; the DNA was used to work out D and trimming. The sample records 25,000 to 35,000 clones, 65% to 85% being singletons. Sequencing was carried out using peripheral blood. The J gene is TRBJ1-1, the V gene TRBV7-6; D is uncertain. The source is a woman in her sixties or seventies with acute or convalescent COVID-19. The DNA of the CDR3 is TGTGCCAGCAGCTTAGGGAGAAACACTGAAGCTTTCTTT. It encodes CASSLGRNTEAFF.